This T cell receptor (beta chain) was identified during a study of OX40 agonist ivuxolimab in advanced cancers. CDR3 length: 18 residues. Germline loops: CDR1 KGHSH, CDR2 LQKENI. V gave up 2 bases and J gave up 2 bases; unmatched junction bases: 13. In this sample, this clone turned up a few times. Some clones are missing from TCRdb's copy, which holds only in-frame ones; the method was immunoSEQ multiplex PCR. The sample shows over 55,000 clones, roughly nine tenths of them seen only once. J is TRBJ2-3 and V is TRBV18, with TRBD1 matching 7 bases. The TCR sequence derives from an adult with an advanced solid tumor such as melanoma, head and neck, liver or kidney cancer. The starting material was CD4+ or CD8+ T cells sorted from blood, obtained in a trial of the OX40 agonist ivuxolimab. Written as DNA, the CDR3 is TGTGCCAGCTCACCAAGACAGGGAATCATATGGGACACAGATACGCAGTATTTT. Amino acid sequence: CASSPRQGIIWDTDTQYF.